A selection of T cell receptor beta chains follows, all from one sample in a study of identical twins. TCRdb re-called the 5' RACE reads with MiXCR, one entry per CDR3 protein. The sample has 200,000 to 250,000 distinct CDR3 sequences, approximately 8% seen once. This same sample was also taken into another study, of yellow fever vaccine responses in identical twins.

Sequencing input: CD8+ T cells sorted from blood. Receptors were obtained from a woman younger than 35 in good health. Each CDR3 is given with its conserved first and last residue. The D gene is left open where the match is weak. Clone sizes are given selectively: once, few, many, or a class where the clone is expanded.

V: TRBV12-3/TRBV12-4
size: many
J: TRBJ1-2
D: TRBD1
DNA: TGTGCCAGCAGCCACACAGGGGACTATGGCTACACCTTC
CDR3: CASSHTGDYGYTF

V: TRBV12-3/TRBV12-4
size: many
J: TRBJ2-5
D: TRBD2
DNA: TGTGCCAGCAGTTCTCTAGCGGGAGTTCTGGAGACCCAGTACTTC
CDR3: CASSSLAGVLETQYF

V: TRBV4-2
size: -
J: TRBJ2-7
D: -
DNA: TGTGCCAGCAGCCAAGAGAGGGGGGGGTCCTACGAGCAGTACTTC
CDR3: CASSQERGGSYEQYF

V: TRBV7-9
size: many
J: TRBJ2-1
D: -
DNA: TGTGCCAGCAGCTTAAATGGTCCCTACAATGAGCAGTTCTTC
CDR3: CASSLNGPYNEQFF

V: TRBV6-5
size: few
J: TRBJ2-3
D: TRBD2
DNA: TGTGCCAGCAGTTCCCTCGCGAGCGGGGGCACAGATACGCAGTATTTT
CDR3: CASSSLASGGTDTQYF

V: TRBV12-3/TRBV12-4
size: few
J: TRBJ2-2
D: TRBD2
DNA: TGTGCCAGCAGTTTTCCGCTAGCGGGAGGACGCTTATACGGCGGGGAGCTGTTTTTT
CDR3: CASSFPLAGGRLYGGELFF

V: TRBV24-1
size: -
J: TRBJ2-1
D: TRBD2
DNA: TGTGCCACCAGTCCGGGACTAGCGGGAGGGAGGGGGTACAATGAGCAGTTCTTC
CDR3: CATSPGLAGGRGYNEQFF

V: TRBV6-1
size: once
J: TRBJ2-1
D: TRBD2
DNA: TGTGCCAGCAGTGATAGCGGGAGGGTATATGAGCAGTTCTTC
CDR3: CASSDSGRVYEQFF

V: TRBV27
size: few
J: TRBJ2-5
D: TRBD1
DNA: TGTGCCAGCAGTCCAACGACAGGGGTTGGGGAGACCCAGTACTTC
CDR3: CASSPTTGVGETQYF

V: TRBV7-6
size: many
J: TRBJ2-1
D: TRBD2
DNA: TGTGCCAGCAGCTCGGGACTAGCGGTCTACAATGAGCAGTTCTTC
CDR3: CASSSGLAVYNEQFF

V: TRBV12-3/TRBV12-4
size: many
J: TRBJ2-5
D: -
DNA: TGTGCCAGCAGTTTAGCGTGGGAGGCCCAGTACTTC
CDR3: CASSLAWEAQYF

V: TRBV12-5
size: -
J: TRBJ2-1
D: TRBD2
DNA: TGTGCTAGTGGTCCTTCTAGCGGGAGGGTTAATGAGCAGTTCTTC
CDR3: CASGPSSGRVNEQFF

V: TRBV28
size: few
J: TRBJ1-5
D: TRBD1
DNA: TGTGCCAGCAGTTTCCCCGACAGGGATGGCAATCAGCCCCAGCATTTT
CDR3: CASSFPDRDGNQPQHF

V: TRBV20-1
size: many
J: TRBJ2-1
D: TRBD2
DNA: TGCAGTGCTAGAGAGGGAGGGCAGGAACACAATGAGCAGTTCTTC
CDR3: CSAREGGQEHNEQFF

V: TRBV4-1
size: many
J: TRBJ2-1
D: TRBD2
DNA: TGCGCCAGCAGCCAAGGGTCCGGGGGGTCCTACAATGAGCAGTTCTTC
CDR3: CASSQGSGGSYNEQFF

V: TRBV6-5
size: few
J: TRBJ2-2
D: -
DNA: TGTGCCAGCAGTTACAGCACCACCGGGGAGCTGTTTTTT
CDR3: CASSYSTTGELFF

V: TRBV7-9
size: few
J: TRBJ1-2
D: -
DNA: TGTGCCAGCAGCTTAGGGGGGCTGGGCTACACCTTC
CDR3: CASSLGGLGYTF

V: TRBV12-3/TRBV12-4
size: many
J: TRBJ2-3
D: -
DNA: TGTGCCAGCAGTTGGGACCAAGCAGATACGCAGTATTTT
CDR3: CASSWDQADTQYF

V: TRBV6-5
size: -
J: TRBJ2-1
D: -
DNA: TGTGCCATAGCAGGGACCTACAATGAGCAGTTCTTC
CDR3: CAIAGTYNEQFF

V: TRBV3-1
size: -
J: TRBJ2-1
D: -
DNA: TGTGCCAGCAACCTTGGGGGTTCCACCTACAATGAGCAGTTCTTC
CDR3: CASNLGGSTYNEQFF

V: TRBV29-1
size: many
J: TRBJ2-1
D: -
DNA: TGCAGCGTTGTGGGCGGCAGCTCCTACAATGAGCAGTTCTTC
CDR3: CSVVGGSSYNEQFF

V: TRBV9
size: many
J: TRBJ1-5
D: TRBD1
DNA: TGTGCCAGCAGCGTGGGACAGGTTTATAGCAATCAGCCCCAGCATTTT
CDR3: CASSVGQVYSNQPQHF

V: TRBV5-4
size: few
J: TRBJ2-1
D: -
DNA: TGTGCCAGCAGCTTGGTGGGACAAGGGACTCCCTACAATGAGCAGTTCTTC
CDR3: CASSLVGQGTPYNEQFF

V: TRBV28
size: -
J: TRBJ2-7
D: -
DNA: TGTGCCAGCAGAAGCTGGACAGATTACGAGCAGTACTTC
CDR3: CASRSWTDYEQYF

V: TRBV6-2/TRBV6-3
size: few
J: TRBJ2-1
D: TRBD2
DNA: TGTGCCAGCAGACAACTAGCGTCCCTATACAATGAGCAGTTCTTC
CDR3: CASRQLASLYNEQFF

V: TRBV12-3/TRBV12-4
size: many
J: TRBJ2-7
D: -
DNA: TGTGCCAGCAGTTTAACCAAGGCATACGAGCAGTACTTC
CDR3: CASSLTKAYEQYF

V: TRBV10-3
size: -
J: TRBJ2-5
D: -
DNA: TGTGCCATCAGTGATAAGGGTACGGAGACCCAGTACTTC
CDR3: CAISDKGTETQYF

V: TRBV28
size: -
J: TRBJ2-1
D: TRBD1
DNA: TGTGCCAGCAGTTTCGGGACAGACCTGGGGTACAATGAGCAGTTCTTC
CDR3: CASSFGTDLGYNEQFF

V: TRBV7-2
size: few
J: TRBJ2-7
D: -
DNA: TGTGCCAGCAGCTTAGGGGGACCTACCTACGAGCAGTACTTC
CDR3: CASSLGGPTYEQYF

V: TRBV5-5
size: -
J: TRBJ2-3
D: -
DNA: TGTGCCAGCAGCCCCTCGGTGCTTCTCACAGATACGCAGTATTTT
CDR3: CASSPSVLLTDTQYF

V: TRBV28
size: few
J: TRBJ2-3
D: TRBD2
DNA: TGTGCCAGCAGTTTATTTACTAGCGGGGGTCACACAGATACGCAGTATTTT
CDR3: CASSLFTSGGHTDTQYF

V: TRBV29-1
size: many
J: TRBJ2-3
D: TRBD1
DNA: TGCAGCGTTGAAGGACAGGGGGCGCCCACAGATACGCAGTATTTT
CDR3: CSVEGQGAPTDTQYF

V: TRBV6-5
size: many
J: TRBJ2-3
D: -
DNA: TGTGCCAGCAGTTACTCGCGGTCAGCAGATACGCAGTATTTT
CDR3: CASSYSRSADTQYF

V: TRBV11-2
size: few
J: TRBJ1-2
D: -
DNA: TGTGCCAGCAGCTTAGACTGGGACACCTATGGCTACACCTTC
CDR3: CASSLDWDTYGYTF

V: TRBV5-6
size: -
J: TRBJ2-5
D: -
DNA: TGTGCCAGCAGCTTTGACAGTGGAGAGACCCAGTACTTC
CDR3: CASSFDSGETQYF

V: TRBV7-9
size: few
J: TRBJ2-2
D: -
DNA: TGTGCCCTGTGGGTGAAGGACACCGGGGAGCTGTTTTTT
CDR3: CALWVKDTGELFF